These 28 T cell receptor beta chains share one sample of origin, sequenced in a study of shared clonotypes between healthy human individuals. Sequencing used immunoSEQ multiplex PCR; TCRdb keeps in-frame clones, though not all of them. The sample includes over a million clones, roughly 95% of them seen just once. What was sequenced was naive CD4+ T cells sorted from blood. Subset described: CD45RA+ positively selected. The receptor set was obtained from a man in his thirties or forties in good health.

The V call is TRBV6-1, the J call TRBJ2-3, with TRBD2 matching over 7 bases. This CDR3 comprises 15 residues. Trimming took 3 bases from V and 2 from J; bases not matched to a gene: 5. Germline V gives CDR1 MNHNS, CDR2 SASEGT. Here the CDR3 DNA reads TGTGCCAGCAGTGATCCGGGAGGTCTCACAGATACGCAGTATTTT. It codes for CASSDPGGLTDTQYF.

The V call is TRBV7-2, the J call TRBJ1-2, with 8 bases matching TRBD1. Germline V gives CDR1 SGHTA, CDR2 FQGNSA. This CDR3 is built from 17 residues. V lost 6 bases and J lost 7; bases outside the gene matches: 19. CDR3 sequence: CASSFDRGIRFDRGYTF. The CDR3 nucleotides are TGTGCCAGCAGTTTTGACAGGGGAATTCGGTTTGATCGTGGCTACACCTTC.

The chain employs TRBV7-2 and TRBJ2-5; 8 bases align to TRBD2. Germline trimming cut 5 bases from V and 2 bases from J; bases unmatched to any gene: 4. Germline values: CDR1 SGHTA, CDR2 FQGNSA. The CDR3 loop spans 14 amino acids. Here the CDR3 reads CASSTTSGQETQYF. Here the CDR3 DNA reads TGTGCCAGCAGCACTACTAGCGGACAAGAGACCCAGTACTTC.

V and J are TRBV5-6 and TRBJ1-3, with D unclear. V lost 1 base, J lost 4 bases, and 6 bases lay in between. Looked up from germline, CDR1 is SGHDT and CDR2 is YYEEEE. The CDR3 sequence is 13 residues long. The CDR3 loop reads CASSLRIGNTIYF. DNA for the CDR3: TGTGCCAGCAGCTTGAGGATCGGAAACACCATATATTTT.

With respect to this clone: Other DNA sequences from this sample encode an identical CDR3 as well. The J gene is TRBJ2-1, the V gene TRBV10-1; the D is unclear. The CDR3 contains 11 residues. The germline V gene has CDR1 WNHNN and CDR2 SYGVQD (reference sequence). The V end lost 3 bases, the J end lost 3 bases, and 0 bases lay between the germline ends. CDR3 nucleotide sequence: TGCGCCAGCAGTGACTACAATGAGCAGTTCTTC. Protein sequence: CASSDYNEQFF.

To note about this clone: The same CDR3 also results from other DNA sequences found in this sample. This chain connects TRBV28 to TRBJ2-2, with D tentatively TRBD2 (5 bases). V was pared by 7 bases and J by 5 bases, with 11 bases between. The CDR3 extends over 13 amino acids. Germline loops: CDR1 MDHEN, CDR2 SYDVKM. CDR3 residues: CASIGRVTGELFF. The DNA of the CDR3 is TGTGCCAGCATAGGGCGGGTTACCGGGGAGCTGTTTTTT.

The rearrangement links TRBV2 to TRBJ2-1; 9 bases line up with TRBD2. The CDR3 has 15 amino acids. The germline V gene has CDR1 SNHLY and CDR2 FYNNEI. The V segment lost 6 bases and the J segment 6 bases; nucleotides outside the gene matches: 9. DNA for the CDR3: TGTGCCAGCAGAAGAGCGGGAGGATCGGGCAATGAGCAGTTCTTC. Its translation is CASRRAGGSGNEQFF.

In nucleotides, the CDR3 is TGTGCCTATGCAGGGCAGCCCGAGGTGGGCACTGAAGCTTTCTTT. Translated, it gives CAYAGQPEVGTEAFF. V and J are TRBV30 and TRBJ1-1; maybe TRBD1 (5 bases). Germline V gene lookup returns CDR1 GTSNPN and CDR2 SVGIG (reference sequence). The V end was cut by 7 bases, the J end by 4 bases, with 22 bases between. This CDR3 is 15 amino acids long.

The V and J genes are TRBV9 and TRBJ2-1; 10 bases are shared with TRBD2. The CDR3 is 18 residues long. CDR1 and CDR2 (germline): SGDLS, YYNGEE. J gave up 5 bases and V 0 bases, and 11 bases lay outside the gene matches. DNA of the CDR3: TGTGCCAGCAGCGTAGCCGCCTCCACTAGCGGGATTCACAATGAGCAGTTCTTC. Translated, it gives CASSVAASTSGIHNEQFF.

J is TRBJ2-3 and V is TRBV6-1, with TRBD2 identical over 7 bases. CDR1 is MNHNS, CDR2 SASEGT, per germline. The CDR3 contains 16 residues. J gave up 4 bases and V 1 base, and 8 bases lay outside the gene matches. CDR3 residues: CASSEEKAGWADTQYF. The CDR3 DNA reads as TGTGCCAGCAGTGAAGAGAAAGCGGGATGGGCAGATACGCAGTATTTT.

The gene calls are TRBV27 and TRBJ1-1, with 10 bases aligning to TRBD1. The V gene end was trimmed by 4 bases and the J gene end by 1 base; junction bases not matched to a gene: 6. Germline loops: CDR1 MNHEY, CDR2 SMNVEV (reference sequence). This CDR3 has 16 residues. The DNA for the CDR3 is TGTGCCAGCAGTTCCCGGACAGGGGGACCGAACACTGAAGCTTTCTTT. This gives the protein CASSSRTGGPNTEAFF.

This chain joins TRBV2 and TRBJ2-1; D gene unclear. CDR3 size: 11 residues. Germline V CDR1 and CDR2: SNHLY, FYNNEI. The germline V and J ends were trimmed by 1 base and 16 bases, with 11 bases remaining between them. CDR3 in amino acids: CASSEVAVRFF. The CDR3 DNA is TGTGCCAGCAGTGAAGTCGCCGTAAGATTCTTC. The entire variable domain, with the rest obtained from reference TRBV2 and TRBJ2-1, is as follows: EPEVTQTPSHQVTQMGQEVILRCVPISNHLYFYWYRQILGQKVEFLVSFYNNEISEKSEIFDDQFSVERPDGSNFTLKIRSTKLEDSAMYFCASSEVAVRFFGPGTRLTVL.

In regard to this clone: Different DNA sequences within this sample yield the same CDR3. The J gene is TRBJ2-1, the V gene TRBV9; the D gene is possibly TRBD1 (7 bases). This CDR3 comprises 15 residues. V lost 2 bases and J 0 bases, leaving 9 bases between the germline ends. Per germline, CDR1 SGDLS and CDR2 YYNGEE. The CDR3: CASSVRGDSYNEQFF. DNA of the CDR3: TGTGCCAGCAGCGTCAGGGGGGACTCCTACAATGAGCAGTTCTTC.

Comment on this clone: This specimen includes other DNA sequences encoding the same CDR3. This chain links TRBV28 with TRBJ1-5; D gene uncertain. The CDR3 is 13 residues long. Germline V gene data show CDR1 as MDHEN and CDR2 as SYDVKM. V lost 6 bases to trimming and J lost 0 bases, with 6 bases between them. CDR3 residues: CASSLGSNQPQHF. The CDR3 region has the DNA TGTGCCAGCAGCCTCGGTAGCAATCAGCCCCAGCATTTT.

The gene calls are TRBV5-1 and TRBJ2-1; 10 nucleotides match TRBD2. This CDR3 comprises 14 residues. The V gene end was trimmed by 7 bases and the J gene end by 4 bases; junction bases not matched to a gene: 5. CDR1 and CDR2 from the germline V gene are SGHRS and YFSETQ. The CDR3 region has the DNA TGCGCCAGCCGCCTAGCGGGAGAGTACAATGAGCAGTTCTTC. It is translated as CASRLAGEYNEQFF.

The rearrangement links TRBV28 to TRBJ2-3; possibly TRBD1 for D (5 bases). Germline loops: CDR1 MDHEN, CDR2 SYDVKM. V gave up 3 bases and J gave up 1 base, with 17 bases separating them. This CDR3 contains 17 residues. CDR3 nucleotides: TGTGCCAGCAGTTTTAAGGCTCTAGGGGATGGCACAGATACGCAGTATTTT. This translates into CASSFKALGDGTDTQYF. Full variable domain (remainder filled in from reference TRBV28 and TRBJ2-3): DVKVTQSSRYLVKRTGEKVFLECVQDMDHENMFWYRQDPGLGLRLIYFSYDVKMKEKGDIPEGYSVSREKKERFSLILESASTNQTSMYLCASSFKALGDGTDTQYFGPGTRLTVL.

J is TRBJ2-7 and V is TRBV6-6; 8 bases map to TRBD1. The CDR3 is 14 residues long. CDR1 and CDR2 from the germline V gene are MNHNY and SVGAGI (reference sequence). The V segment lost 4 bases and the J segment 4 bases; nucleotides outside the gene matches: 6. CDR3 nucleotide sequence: TGTGCCAGCAGTTTCCGGACAGGGAGGTACGAGCAGTACTTC. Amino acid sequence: CASSFRTGRYEQYF.

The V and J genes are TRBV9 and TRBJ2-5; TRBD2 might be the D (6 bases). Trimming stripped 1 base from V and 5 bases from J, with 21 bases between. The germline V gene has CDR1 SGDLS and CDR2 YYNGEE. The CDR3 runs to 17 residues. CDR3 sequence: CASSVSLGVRTTETQYF. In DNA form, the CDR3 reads TGTGCCAGCAGCGTAAGTTTAGGTGTGAGGACTACGGAGACCCAGTACTTC.

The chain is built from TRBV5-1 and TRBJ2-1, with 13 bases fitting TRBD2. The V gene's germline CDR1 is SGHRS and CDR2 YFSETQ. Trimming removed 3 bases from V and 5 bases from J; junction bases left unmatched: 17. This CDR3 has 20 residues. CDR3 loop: CASSSHRWTSGSIGDNEQFF. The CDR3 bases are TGCGCCAGCAGCTCCCATCGTTGGACTAGCGGGAGCATCGGCGACAATGAGCAGTTCTTC. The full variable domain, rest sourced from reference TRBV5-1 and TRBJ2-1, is KAGVTQTPRYLIKTRGQQVTLSCSPISGHRSVSWYQQTPGQGLQFLFEYFSETQRNKGNFPGRFSGRQFSNSRSEMNVSTLELGDSALYLCASSSHRWTSGSIGDNEQFFGPGTRLTVL.

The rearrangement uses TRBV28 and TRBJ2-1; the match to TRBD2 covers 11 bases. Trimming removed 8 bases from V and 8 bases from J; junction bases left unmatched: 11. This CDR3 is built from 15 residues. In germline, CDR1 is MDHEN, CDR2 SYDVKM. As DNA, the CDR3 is TGTGCCAGCGAAAGAACTAGCGGGAGTTGGCATGAGCAGTTCTTC. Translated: CASERTSGSWHEQFF.

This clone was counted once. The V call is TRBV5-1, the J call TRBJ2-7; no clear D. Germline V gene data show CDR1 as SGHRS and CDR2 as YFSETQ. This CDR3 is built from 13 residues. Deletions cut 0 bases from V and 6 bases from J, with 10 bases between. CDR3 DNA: TGCGCCAGCAGCTTGGCCTTACAATTCGAGCAGTACTTC. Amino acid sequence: CASSLALQFEQYF. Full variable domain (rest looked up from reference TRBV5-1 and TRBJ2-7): KAGVTQTPRYLIKTRGQQVTLSCSPISGHRSVSWYQQTPGQGLQFLFEYFSETQRNKGNFPGRFSGRQFSNSRSEMNVSTLELGDSALYLCASSLALQFEQYFGPGTRLTVT.

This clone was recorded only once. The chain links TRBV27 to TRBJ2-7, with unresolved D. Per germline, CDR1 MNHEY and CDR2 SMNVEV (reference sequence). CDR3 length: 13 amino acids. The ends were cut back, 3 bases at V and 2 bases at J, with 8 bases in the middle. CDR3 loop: CASSFTVPYEQYF. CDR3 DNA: TGTGCCAGCAGTTTTACCGTACCCTACGAGCAGTACTTC.

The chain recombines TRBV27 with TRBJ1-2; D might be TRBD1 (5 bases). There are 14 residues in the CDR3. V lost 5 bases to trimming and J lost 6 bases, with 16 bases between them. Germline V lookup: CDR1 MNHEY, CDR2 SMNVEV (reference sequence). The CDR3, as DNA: TGTGCCAGCAGTGTTTCGGGGGAGGTTCATGGCTACACCTTC. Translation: CASSVSGEVHGYTF.

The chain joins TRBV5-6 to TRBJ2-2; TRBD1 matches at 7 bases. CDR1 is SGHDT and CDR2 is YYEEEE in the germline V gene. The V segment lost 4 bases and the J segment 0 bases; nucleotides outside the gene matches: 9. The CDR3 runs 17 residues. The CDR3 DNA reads TGTGCCAGCAGCCTACTAGACAGGGTTCCGAACACCGGGGAGCTGTTTTTT. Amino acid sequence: CASSLLDRVPNTGELFF.

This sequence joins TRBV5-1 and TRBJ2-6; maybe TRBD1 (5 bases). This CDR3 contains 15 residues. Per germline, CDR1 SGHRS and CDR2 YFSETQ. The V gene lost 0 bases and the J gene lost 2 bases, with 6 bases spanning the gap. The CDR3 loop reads CASSLEGAGANVLTF. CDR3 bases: TGCGCCAGCAGCTTGGAAGGGGCTGGGGCCAACGTCCTGACTTTC. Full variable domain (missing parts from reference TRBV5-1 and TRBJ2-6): KAGVTQTPRYLIKTRGQQVTLSCSPISGHRSVSWYQQTPGQGLQFLFEYFSETQRNKGNFPGRFSGRQFSNSRSEMNVSTLELGDSALYLCASSLEGAGANVLTFGAGSRLTVL.

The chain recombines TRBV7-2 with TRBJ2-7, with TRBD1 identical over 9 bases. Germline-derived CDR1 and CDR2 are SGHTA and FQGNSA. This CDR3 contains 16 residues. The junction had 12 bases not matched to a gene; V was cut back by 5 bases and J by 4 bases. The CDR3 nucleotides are TGTGCCAGCAGCCGTTGGGGGGGACAGGGTGGATACGAGCAGTACTTC. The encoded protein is CASSRWGGQGGYEQYF. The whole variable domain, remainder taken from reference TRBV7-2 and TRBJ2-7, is GAGVSQSPSNKVTEKGKDVELRCDPISGHTALYWYRQSLGQGLEFLIYFQGNSAPDKSGLPSDRFSAERTGGSVSTLTIQRTQQEDSAVYLCASSRWGGQGGYEQYFGPGTRLTVT.

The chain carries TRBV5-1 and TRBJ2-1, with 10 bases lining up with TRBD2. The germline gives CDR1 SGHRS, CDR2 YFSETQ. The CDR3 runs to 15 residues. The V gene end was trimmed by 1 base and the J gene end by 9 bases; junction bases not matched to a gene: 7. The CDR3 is CASSLKSSGSGEQFF. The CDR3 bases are TGCGCCAGCAGCTTGAAGTCTAGCGGGAGTGGTGAGCAGTTCTTC.

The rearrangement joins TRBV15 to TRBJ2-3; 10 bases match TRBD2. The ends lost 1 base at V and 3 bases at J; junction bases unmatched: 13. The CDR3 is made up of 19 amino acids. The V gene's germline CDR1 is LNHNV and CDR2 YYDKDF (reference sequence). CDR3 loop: CATSRVGLAGALVTDTQYF. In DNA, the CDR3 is TGTGCCACCAGCAGAGTCGGGCTAGCGGGAGCCCTGGTGACAGATACGCAGTATTTT.